The source of this TCR beta chain is a study of cytomegalovirus exposure and HLA in healthy donors. Libraries were prepared by immunoSEQ multiplex PCR; TCRdb keeps only in-frame clonotypes and omits some of them. The sample includes around 70,000 clones, about 93% of them seen just once. With 3 bases removed from V and 7 bases from J, the gap between germline ends came to 13 bases. The CDR3 has 13 amino acids. Germline CDR1 and CDR2: MGHRA and YSYEKL. The sample comprised PBMCs. The clonotype was recovered from a man in his late teens or twenties in good health and CMV-seropositive. This chain uses TRBV4-1 with TRBJ2-7; D gene uncertain. CDR3 coding DNA: TGCGCCAGCAGCCAGGTAGTTGAGGTAGAGCAGTACTTC. This translates into CASSQVVEVEQYF.